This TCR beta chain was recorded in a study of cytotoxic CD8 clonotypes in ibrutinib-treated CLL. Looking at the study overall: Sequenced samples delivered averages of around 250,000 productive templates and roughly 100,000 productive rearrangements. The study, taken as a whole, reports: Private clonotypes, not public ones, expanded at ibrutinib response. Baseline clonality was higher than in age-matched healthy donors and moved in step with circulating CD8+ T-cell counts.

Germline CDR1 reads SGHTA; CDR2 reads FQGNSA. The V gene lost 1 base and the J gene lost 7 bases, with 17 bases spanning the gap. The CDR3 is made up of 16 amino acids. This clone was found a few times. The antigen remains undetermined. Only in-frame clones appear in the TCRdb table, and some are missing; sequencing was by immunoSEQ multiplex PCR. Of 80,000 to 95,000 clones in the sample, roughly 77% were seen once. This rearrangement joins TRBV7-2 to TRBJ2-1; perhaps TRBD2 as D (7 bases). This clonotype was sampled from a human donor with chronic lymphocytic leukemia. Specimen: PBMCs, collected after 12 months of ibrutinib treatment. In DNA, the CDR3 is TGTGCCAGCAGCTTAGTGGGGGGGCTAGTGGTGAATGAGCAGTTCTTC. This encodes CASSLVGGLVVNEQFF.